This TCR beta chain stems from a study of cytomegalovirus exposure and HLA in healthy donors. Study-wide findings and caveats: Immune exposure data for these donors was limited to CMV serostatus. Later analysis identified several of the most significant clusters that appeared linked to common viral pathogens.

Vbeta (60) and Jbeta (13) primers were used in the PCR. Libraries were prepared by immunoSEQ multiplex PCR; TCRdb keeps only in-frame clonotypes and omits some of them. The sample comprises about 160,000 clones, roughly 80% of which are singletons, and roughly 7.6% rests with the top ten. With respect to this clone: Its target is not known.

The TCR was taken from a young woman in good health and CMV-seropositive. The sequenced material came from PBMCs.

CDR3 DNA sequence: TGTGCCAGCTCACCCCAGGGACCTATGGGGGGTGAGCAGTTCTTC. Protein: CASSPQGPMGGEQFF. V is TRBV18 and J is TRBJ2-1, with D maybe TRBD2 (6 bases). Per germline, CDR1 KGHSH and CDR2 LQKENI. V lost 3 bases, J lost 9 bases, and 18 bases lay in between. This CDR3 has 15 residues.